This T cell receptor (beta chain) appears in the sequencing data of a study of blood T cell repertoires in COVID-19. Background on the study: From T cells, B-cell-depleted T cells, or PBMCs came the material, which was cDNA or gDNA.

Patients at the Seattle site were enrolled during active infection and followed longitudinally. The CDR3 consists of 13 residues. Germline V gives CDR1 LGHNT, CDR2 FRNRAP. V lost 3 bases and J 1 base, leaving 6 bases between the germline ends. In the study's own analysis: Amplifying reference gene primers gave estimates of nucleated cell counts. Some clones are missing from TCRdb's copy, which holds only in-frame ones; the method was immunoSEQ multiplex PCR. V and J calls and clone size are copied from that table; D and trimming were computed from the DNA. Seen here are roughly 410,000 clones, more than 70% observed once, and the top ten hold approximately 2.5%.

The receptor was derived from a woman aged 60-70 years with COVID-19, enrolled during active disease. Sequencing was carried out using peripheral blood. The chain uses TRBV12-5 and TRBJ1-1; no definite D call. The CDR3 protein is CASGLEGNTEAFF. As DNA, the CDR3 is TGTGCTAGTGGTTTAGAGGGGAACACTGAAGCTTTCTTT.